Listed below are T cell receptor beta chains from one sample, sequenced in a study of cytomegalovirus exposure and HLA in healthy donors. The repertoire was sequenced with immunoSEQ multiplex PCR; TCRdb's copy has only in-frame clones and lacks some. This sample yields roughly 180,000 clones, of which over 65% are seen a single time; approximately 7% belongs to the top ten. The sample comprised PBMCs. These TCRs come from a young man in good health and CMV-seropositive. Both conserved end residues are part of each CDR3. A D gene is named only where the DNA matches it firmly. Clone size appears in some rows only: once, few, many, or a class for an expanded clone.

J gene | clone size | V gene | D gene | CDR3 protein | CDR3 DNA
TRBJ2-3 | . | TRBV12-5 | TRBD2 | CASAKGTSGSRDTQYF | TGTGCTAGTGCCAAAGGGACTAGCGGGAGTAGGGATACGCAGTATTTT
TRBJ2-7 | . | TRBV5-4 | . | CASSLDYYEQYF | TGTGCCAGCAGCCTTGACTACTACGAGCAGTACTTC
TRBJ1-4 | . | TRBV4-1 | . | CASSRLSASNEKLFF | TGCGCCAGCAGCCGCCTATCCGCTTCTAATGAAAAACTGTTTTTT
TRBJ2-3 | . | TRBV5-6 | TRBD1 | CASSSTGADTQYF | TGTGCCAGCAGCTCTACAGGGGCAGATACGCAGTATTTT
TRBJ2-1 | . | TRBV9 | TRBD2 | CASSVVSGSRDEQFF | TGTGCCAGCAGCGTAGTTAGCGGGAGTAGAGATGAGCAGTTCTTC
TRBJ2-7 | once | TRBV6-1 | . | CASRLGPRMYEQYF | TGTGCCAGCAGGCTGGGCCCGAGAATGTACGAGCAGTACTTC
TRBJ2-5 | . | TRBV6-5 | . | CASSYSLGGRETQYF | TGTGCCAGCAGTTACTCGCTCGGGGGACGAGAGACCCAGTACTTC
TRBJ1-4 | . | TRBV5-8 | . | CASRSVNEKLFF | TGTGCCAGCAGGAGTGTTAATGAAAAACTGTTTTTT
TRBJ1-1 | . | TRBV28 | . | CASSARGTEAFF | TGTGCCAGCAGCGCCCGGGGGACTGAAGCTTTCTTT
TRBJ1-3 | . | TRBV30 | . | CAWSVPGGSGNTIYF | TGTGCCTGGAGCGTGCCGGGGGGCTCTGGAAACACCATATATTTT